These 3 T cell receptor beta chains were all obtained from the same sample, sequenced in a study of blood T cell repertoires in COVID-19. Produced via immunoSEQ multiplex PCR; TCRdb's table is partial and in-frame only. The table has roughly 330,000 clones, 83% seen once. Sequencing used peripheral blood. These receptors were obtained from a woman aged 45-60 years with acute or convalescent COVID-19.

This chain uses TRBV28 with TRBJ2-3, with 8 bases aligning to TRBD2. The CDR3 consists of 18 residues. Germline trimming cut 0 bases from V and 5 bases from J; bases unmatched to any gene: 13. CDR1 and CDR2 (germline): MDHEN, SYDVKM. The CDR3 region is CASSLWRSGEVSGDTQYF. The CDR3 DNA reads TGTGCCAGCAGTTTATGGCGTAGCGGGGAGGTTTCTGGAGATACGCAGTATTTT.

The rearrangement joins TRBV10-3 to TRBJ1-2; D remains ambiguous. The CDR3 length is 14 residues. V lost 8 bases and J 0 bases, leaving 13 bases between the germline ends. The germline V gene encodes CDR1 ENHRY and CDR2 SYGVKD. DNA for the CDR3: TGTGCCATCGCCCCTGGGCAGACTAACTATGGCTACACCTTC. Its translation: CAIAPGQTNYGYTF.

V gene TRBV4-1 combines with J gene TRBJ1-5; TRBD1 might be the D (5 bases). The germline V gene encodes CDR1 MGHRA and CDR2 YSYEKL. V dropped 0 bases and J dropped 4 bases, with 16 bases sitting between them. This CDR3 is built from 17 residues. The CDR3 here is CASSQDLKLDRNQPQHF. The CDR3 nucleotides are TGCGCCAGCAGCCAAGATTTAAAATTAGACAGAAATCAGCCCCAGCATTTT.